The 21 T cell receptor beta chains below come from one sample, sequenced in a study of blood T cell repertoires in COVID-19. Produced via immunoSEQ multiplex PCR; TCRdb's table is partial and in-frame only. In the table there are under 80,000 clones, 80% to 95% of which are singletons. What was sequenced was peripheral blood. The source of these receptors is a human donor in a cohort sampled during active COVID-19.

The chain recombines TRBV4-2 with TRBJ2-3; 8 bases are shared with TRBD2. Germline CDR1 and CDR2: LGHNA and YNFKEQ. Trimming cost V 2 bases and J 0 bases; bases outside gene matches: 10. The CDR3 runs to 18 residues. The DNA of the CDR3 is TGTGCCAGCAGCCAAAGAGAGTTGCGGGAGGCAAGCACAGATACGCAGTATTTT. Residues: CASSQRELREASTDTQYF.

This chain connects TRBV19 to TRBJ1-2, with TRBD1 identical over 8 bases. J gave up 5 bases and V 10 bases, and 9 bases lay outside the gene matches. The CDR3 length is 13 residues. Looked up from germline, CDR1 is LNHDA and CDR2 is SQIVND (reference sequence). CDR3 coding DNA: TGTGCCACCAGGGACAGGCGGGGATATGGCTACACCTTC. Translating it yields CATRDRRGYGYTF. Based on the CDR3 plus reference TRBV19 and TRBJ1-2, the full variable domain is DGGITQSPKYLFRKEGQNVTLSCEQNLNHDAMYWYRQDPGQGLRLIYYSQIVNDFQKGDIAEGYSVSREKKESFPLTVTSAQKNPTAFYLCATRDRRGYGYTFGSGTRLTVV.

The chain employs TRBV12-3 or TRBV12-4 and TRBJ2-3, with 9 bases identical to TRBD1. V was clipped by 6 bases and J by 6 bases; unmatched bases: 4. This CDR3 has 13 amino acids. The CDR3 region is CASRRTGEDTQYF. CDR3 DNA sequence: TGTGCCAGCAGACGGACAGGGGAGGATACGCAGTATTTT.

The V and J genes are TRBV3-1 (or the pseudogene TRBV3-2) and TRBJ1-2; 7 bases agree with TRBD1. The CDR3 has 15 residues. Per germline, CDR1 LGHDT and CDR2 YNNKEL (reference sequence). Trimming removed 4 bases from V and 3 bases from J; junction bases left unmatched: 8. The CDR3 here is CASSPKYDRDYGYTF. The CDR3, as DNA: TGTGCCAGCAGCCCGAAATACGACAGGGACTATGGCTACACCTTC.

The chain is built from TRBV23-1 and TRBJ1-3, with unresolved D. TRBV23-1 is placed among ORFs of uncertain function. The CDR3 extends over 14 amino acids. V lost 2 bases to trimming and J lost 2 bases, with 7 bases between them. The chain's CDR3 is CASSQTRAGNTIYF. As DNA, the CDR3 is TGCGCCAGCAGTCAAACGAGGGCTGGAAACACCATATATTTT.

The chain employs TRBV19 and TRBJ1-2; D uncertain. This CDR3 has 13 residues. Per germline, CDR1 LNHDA and CDR2 SQIVND (reference sequence). V lost 3 bases to trimming and J lost 6 bases, with 11 bases between them. CDR3 nucleotides: TGTGCCAGTAGTATCGGGAATAAGGATGGCTACACCTTC. Amino acids: CASSIGNKDGYTF.

V usage is TRBV28 and J usage is TRBJ1-2, with D uncertain. CDR3 length equals 15 residues. Trimming stripped 7 bases from V and 4 bases from J, with 19 bases between. Germline V CDR1 and CDR2: MDHEN, SYDVKM. The CDR3 reads CASITQTLTRYGYTF. CDR3 nucleotide sequence: TGTGCCAGCATTACTCAGACACTGACCCGCTATGGCTACACCTTC.

This clone has a handful of counts. The V gene is TRBV9, the J gene TRBJ1-6; 8 positions match TRBD1. The V segment lost 3 bases and the J segment 10 bases; nucleotides outside the gene matches: 6. Germline values: CDR1 SGDLS, CDR2 YYNGEE. The CDR3 sequence is 14 residues long. Written as DNA, the CDR3 is TGTGCCAGCAGCGCGACAGGGGATGTGTCACCCCTCCACTTT. It codes for CASSATGDVSPLHF.

This chain joins TRBV6-5 and TRBJ2-2; 7 nucleotides match TRBD2. Unmatched junction bases numbered 4, after V lost 6 bases and J lost 0 bases. The germline V gene encodes CDR1 MNHEY and CDR2 SVGAGI. CDR3 length equals 15 residues. CDR3 sequence: CASRGGGTNTGELFF. The CDR3 coding sequence is TGTGCCAGCAGGGGGGGAGGGACGAACACCGGGGAGCTGTTTTTT.

The chain combines TRBV19 with TRBJ2-1; TRBD1 agrees at 7 bases. The V and J ends lost 0 bases and 7 bases, in that order; junction bases with no gene match: 0. This CDR3 contains 13 residues. Per the germline V gene, CDR1 is LNHDA and CDR2 is SQIVND (reference sequence). CDR3 loop: CASSIDRGNEQFF. The DNA of the CDR3 is TGTGCCAGTAGTATAGACAGGGGGAATGAGCAGTTCTTC.

The chain combines TRBV5-8 with TRBJ1-3; 9 bases are a match to TRBD1. This CDR3 region has 16 residues. V lost 2 bases, J lost 2 bases, and 5 bases stayed unmatched. In germline, CDR1 is SGHTS, CDR2 YDEGEE. The DNA of the CDR3 is TGTGCCAGCAGCTTCTCCGGGACAGGGACTGGAAACACCATATATTTT. Amino acid sequence: CASSFSGTGTGNTIYF.

The V and J genes are TRBV7-9 and TRBJ2-3, with 8 bases fitting TRBD1. Germline V gene lookup returns CDR1 SEHNR and CDR2 FQNEAQ (reference sequence). This CDR3 is 16 amino acids long. Unmatched junction bases numbered 12, after V lost 5 bases and J lost 5 bases. CDR3 sequence: CASSPLDREFVDTQYF. The DNA of the CDR3 is TGTGCCAGCAGCCCCCTGGACAGGGAATTCGTAGATACGCAGTATTTT.

The chain links TRBV14 to TRBJ2-3; 11 bases align to TRBD2. V lost 4 bases, J lost 5 bases, and 11 bases stayed unmatched. Germline-derived CDR1 and CDR2 are SGHDN and FVKESK. CDR3 length equals 17 residues. Here the CDR3 reads CASSPMTSGTFRDTQYF. CDR3 DNA: TGTGCCAGCAGCCCTATGACTAGCGGGACTTTCAGAGATACGCAGTATTTT.

This clone was detected a few times. The gene calls are TRBV7-2 and TRBJ1-6; D uncertain. The CDR3 is 15 amino acids. Germline-derived CDR1 and CDR2 are SGHTA and FQGNSA. Trimming shortened V by 3 bases and J by 5 bases, and 11 bases separated the two germline ends. The CDR3 spells CASSFLRVDNSPLHF. The CDR3 nucleotides are TGTGCCAGCAGCTTCCTCCGGGTCGATAATTCACCCCTCCACTTT.

This clone was seen just once. V and J are TRBV4-1 and TRBJ1-5; 7 bases align to TRBD1. Trimming took 0 bases from V and 1 from J; bases not matched to a gene: 9. The germline gives CDR1 MGHRA, CDR2 YSYEKL. The CDR3 covers 18 residues. The CDR3 loop is CASSQEDDRVASNQPQHF. The CDR3 region has the DNA TGCGCCAGCAGCCAAGAAGACGACAGGGTCGCGAGCAATCAGCCCCAGCATTTT.

The rearrangement links TRBV19 to TRBJ2-1; 8 bases fit TRBD2. The CDR3 contains 13 residues. Germline V gene lookup returns CDR1 LNHDA and CDR2 SQIVND (reference sequence). The V and J ends lost 4 bases and 10 bases, in that order; junction bases with no gene match: 6. Here the CDR3 DNA reads TGTGCCAGTAGTAGCGGGAGGTTTAAGGAGCAGTTCTTC. Translating gives CASSSGRFKEQFF.

The CDR3 bases are TGTGCCAGCAGTCCACGGGTCTACACTGAAGCTTTCTTT. Its protein is CASSPRVYTEAFF. The gene calls are TRBV28 and TRBJ1-1; the D is unclear. CDR1 MDHEN and CDR2 SYDVKM come from the germline V gene. This CDR3 is built from 13 residues. Trimming removed 5 bases at V and 3 bases at J, with 10 bases between.

This clone has just a few counts. V usage is TRBV3-1 (or the pseudogene TRBV3-2) and J usage is TRBJ1-5, with D tentatively TRBD1 (5 bases). Germline V lookup: CDR1 LGHDT, CDR2 YNNKEL (reference sequence). The CDR3 is 14 amino acids. V was shortened by 0 bases and J by 4 bases, with 7 bases between the two germline ends. The CDR3 reads CASSQEAGNQPQHF. DNA of the CDR3: TGTGCCAGCAGCCAAGAGGCAGGGAATCAGCCCCAGCATTTT.

The J gene is TRBJ1-2, the V gene TRBV4-3; D is ambiguous. Per the germline V gene, CDR1 is LGHNA and CDR2 is YSLEER. V was cut by 3 bases and J by 3 bases, with 8 bases left in between. The CDR3 totals 13 residues. Here the CDR3 DNA reads TGCGCCAGCAGCCAGGGCGCCGACTATGGCTACACCTTC. Translated, it gives CASSQGADYGYTF.

The chain recombines TRBV12-3 or TRBV12-4 with TRBJ2-3; 9 bases are shared with TRBD2. Losses at the gene ends were 10 bases for V and 1 base for J; bases not matched to a gene: 3. This CDR3 region has 13 residues. The CDR3 sequence: CATKRGGTDTQYF. CDR3 coding DNA: TGTGCCACCAAGCGGGGGGGCACAGATACGCAGTATTTT.

V is TRBV5-1 and J is TRBJ1-2, with no clear D. CDR1 and CDR2 from the germline V gene are SGHRS and YFSETQ. With 2 bases removed from V and 6 bases from J, the gap between germline ends came to 11 bases. This CDR3 region has 13 residues. Here the CDR3 reads CASSFQIGDGYTF. DNA of the CDR3: TGCGCCAGCAGCTTTCAAATCGGTGATGGCTACACCTTC.